This T cell receptor (beta chain) was sequenced for a study of control samples from healthy donors and cancer patients. Data came from immunoSEQ multiplex PCR; TCRdb stores just in-frame clones and leaves some out. This sample has about 110,000 clones, with around 80% found just once. This clone has a single count. V lost 4 bases and J lost 3, with 16 bases in between. The germline CDR1 and CDR2 sequences are GTSNPN and SVGIG (reference sequence). This CDR3 is 15 amino acids long. The chain combines TRBV30 with TRBJ2-1, with D maybe TRBD1 (6 bases). Sequenced material: blood. The receptor was isolated from a man younger than 35 in good health. The CDR3 DNA sequence: TGTGCCTGGACCCTAGGTGGGGGCATCTACAATGAGCAGTTCTTC. Protein product: CAWTLGGGIYNEQFF. Full variable domain (outside the CDR3, taken from reference TRBV30 and TRBJ2-1): SQTIHQWPATLVQPVGSPLSLECTVEGTSNPNLYWYRQAAGRGLQLLFYSVGIGQISSEVPQNLSASRPQDRQFILSSKKLLLSDSGFYLCAWTLGGGIYNEQFFGPGTRLTVL.